The 10 T cell receptor beta chains below come from one sample, sequenced in a study of cytomegalovirus exposure and HLA in healthy donors. The PCR contained 60 Vbeta and 13 Jbeta primers. Profiling relied on immunoSEQ multiplex PCR, and the TCRdb table lists in-frame clones only, not all of them. Of 50,000 to 75,000 clones listed, about four fifths are singletons. Sequenced: PBMCs. The receptors shown here come from a man aged 25 to 45 in good health and CMV-seropositive.

This rearrangement joins TRBV6-1 to TRBJ1-4, with D unclear. V lost 4 bases, J lost 0 bases, and 9 bases lay in between. CDR1 is MNHNS and CDR2 is SASEGT in the germline V gene. This CDR3 comprises 15 residues. The CDR3 reads CASSVLKTTNEKLFF. CDR3 bases: TGTGCCAGCAGTGTGCTAAAAACAACTAATGAAAAACTGTTTTTT.

The chain has TRBV14 and TRBJ2-1, with 7 bases identical to TRBD2. The V gene's germline CDR1 is SGHDN and CDR2 FVKESK. V dropped 2 bases and J dropped 4; count of bases not matched to a gene: 11. The CDR3 contains 17 residues. The CDR3 DNA follows: TGTGCCAGCAGCCAACTGGGGAGGGGCAGCTATTACAATGAGCAGTTCTTC. It is translated as CASSQLGRGSYYNEQFF.

V gene TRBV2 combines with J gene TRBJ1-4, with D hard to call. This CDR3 is built from 18 residues. Trimming removed 2 bases at V and 0 bases at J, with 16 bases between. Germline assignment: CDR1 SNHLY and CDR2 FYNNEI. The chain's CDR3 is CASSEILLLRSTNEKLFF. The DNA for the CDR3 is TGTGCCAGCAGTGAAATCCTACTCCTTAGATCAACTAATGAAAAACTGTTTTTT.

This clone was counted a single time. This sequence joins TRBV5-4 and TRBJ2-6; D ambiguous. V gave up 2 bases and J gave up 4 bases, with 4 bases separating them. This CDR3 contains 13 residues. Germline CDR1 SGHNT, CDR2 YYREEE (reference sequence). The CDR3 DNA sequence: TGTGCCAGCAGCTTAGCCGGGGCCAACGTCCTGACTTTC. Translation gives CASSLAGANVLTF.

This sequence joins TRBV9 and TRBJ2-7; D is uncertain. The CDR3 loop spans 15 amino acids. V shed 0 bases and J shed 1 base, with 11 bases lying between them. CDR1 and CDR2 (germline): SGDLS, YYNGEE. This CDR3 is CASSVDGGSSYEQYF. CDR3 in DNA: TGTGCCAGCAGCGTAGACGGCGGTTCATCCTACGAGCAGTACTTC.

The chain couples TRBV5-1 to TRBJ2-1; a weak D match, TRBD1 (6 bases). V was trimmed by 0 bases and J by 3 bases, leaving 10 bases between them. The CDR3 extends over 15 amino acids. Germline CDR1 reads SGHRS; CDR2 reads YFSETQ. The CDR3 protein is CASSLDLGGYNEQFF. CDR3 sequence (DNA): TGCGCCAGCAGCTTGGATTTAGGGGGCTACAATGAGCAGTTCTTC.

This chain uses TRBV4-1 with TRBJ1-6, with 7 bases fitting TRBD1. Germline CDR1 and CDR2: MGHRA and YSYEKL. The CDR3 length is 16 residues. Losses at the gene ends were 1 base for V and 10 bases for J; bases not matched to a gene: 10. The CDR3 reads CASSQGVGGERSPLHF. CDR3 DNA: TGCGCCAGCAGCCAAGGTGTAGGGGGCGAGCGGTCACCCCTCCACTTT.

The chain employs TRBV7-9 and TRBJ2-5; TRBD2 matches 8 bases. The CDR3 sequence is 16 residues long. Germline V CDR1 and CDR2: SEHNR, FQNEAQ (reference sequence). The trim removed 3 bases at V and 0 bases at J, leaving 6 bases unmatched. CDR3 residues: CASSLKRGSYQETQYF. The CDR3 DNA is TGTGCCAGCAGCTTGAAGCGGGGGAGCTACCAAGAGACCCAGTACTTC.

The chain has TRBV7-3 and TRBJ2-5; TRBD2 might be the D (7 bases). Per the germline V gene, CDR1 is SGHTA and CDR2 is FQGTGA. The CDR3 consists of 15 residues. The ends were cut back, 2 bases at V and 5 bases at J, with 15 bases in the middle. The CDR3 here is CASSLLGGGRETQYF. The CDR3 DNA is TGTGCCAGCAGCTTACTTGGGGGGGGCCGTGAGACCCAGTACTTC. Based on the CDR3 plus reference TRBV7-3 and TRBJ2-5, the full variable domain is GAGVSQTPSNKVTEKGKYVELRCDPISGHTALYWYRQSLGQGPEFLIYFQGTGAADDSGLPNDRFFAVRPEGSVSTLKIQRTERGDSAVYLCASSLLGGGRETQYFGPGTRLLVL.

The rearrangement links TRBV4-1 to TRBJ2-5; TRBD2 is a possible D gene (6 bases). CDR1 MGHRA and CDR2 YSYEKL come from the germline V gene. V shed 0 bases and J shed 11 bases, with 16 bases lying between them. CDR3 length equals 14 residues. CDR3 amino acids: CASSQDGPSREQYF. The CDR3 nucleotides read TGCGCCAGCAGCCAAGATGGGCCTAGTCGGGAGCAGTACTTC.